This T cell receptor (beta chain) was captured in a study of T cells in Graves' hyperthyroidism and ophthalmopathy. Patients aged 18 to 65 had newly diagnosed hyperthyroidism of under 2 months' duration. Findings and limits, study-wide: Most expanded thyroid clonotypes above 0.001 recurred in blood.

This clonotype was picked up many times. Its matching antigen is unknown. There were TCR beta CDR3 regions amplified from RNA transcripts. In the first-round RT-PCR of the TCR CDR3, the HTBI primer set was used. MiXCR, applied by TCRdb to the multiplex PCR reads, yields one record per CDR3 protein. Here the sample spans 300,000 or so distinct CDR3 sequences, roughly a fifth being singletons. The CDR3 runs 14 residues. Trimming shortened V by 5 bases and J by 2 bases, and 13 bases separated the two germline ends. Per germline, CDR1 SGHRS and CDR2 YFSETQ. The chain joins TRBV5-1 to TRBJ1-1, with unresolved D. The clonotype comes from a woman aged 45-60 years with Graves' hyperthyroidism. Sequences were obtained from blood. CDR3 bases: TGCGCCAGCAGTTTTGGCCAAGGTAACACTGAAGCTTTCTTT. Translating gives CASSFGQGNTEAFF. Combining the CDR3 with reference TRBV5-1 and TRBJ1-1 gives the whole variable domain KAGVTQTPRYLIKTRGQQVTLSCSPISGHRSVSWYQQTPGQGLQFLFEYFSETQRNKGNFPGRFSGRQFSNSRSEMNVSTLELGDSALYLCASSFGQGNTEAFFGQGTRLTVV.